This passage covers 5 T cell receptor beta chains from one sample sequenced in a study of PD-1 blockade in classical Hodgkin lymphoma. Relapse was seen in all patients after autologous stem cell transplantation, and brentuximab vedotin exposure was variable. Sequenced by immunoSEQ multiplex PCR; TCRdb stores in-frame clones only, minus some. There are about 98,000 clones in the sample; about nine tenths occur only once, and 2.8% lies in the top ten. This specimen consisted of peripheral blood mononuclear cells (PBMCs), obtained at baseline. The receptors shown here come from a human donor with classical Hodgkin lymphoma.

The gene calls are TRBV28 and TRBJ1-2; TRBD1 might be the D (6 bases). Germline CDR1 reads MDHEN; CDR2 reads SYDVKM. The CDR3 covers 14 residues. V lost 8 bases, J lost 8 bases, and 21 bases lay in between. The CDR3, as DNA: TGTGCCAGCTGCGAGACAGGCGTTTGGAGGGGCTACACCTTC. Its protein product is CASCETGVWRGYTF.

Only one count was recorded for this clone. In DNA, the CDR3 is TGTGCCAGCAGCGTAGGAGATACGCAGTATTTT. It specifies CASSVGDTQYF. This chain joins TRBV9 and TRBJ2-3; no reliable D call. Germline-derived CDR1 and CDR2 are SGDLS and YYNGEE. The ends were cut back, 0 bases at V and 5 bases at J, with 1 base in the middle. The CDR3 contains 11 residues.

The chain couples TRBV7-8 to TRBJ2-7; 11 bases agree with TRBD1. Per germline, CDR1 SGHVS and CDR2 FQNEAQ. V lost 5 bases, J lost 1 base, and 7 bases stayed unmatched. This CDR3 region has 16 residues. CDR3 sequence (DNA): TGTGCCAGCAGCCGCCCCGGGACAGGGGGGTCCTACGAGCAGTACTTC. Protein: CASSRPGTGGSYEQYF.

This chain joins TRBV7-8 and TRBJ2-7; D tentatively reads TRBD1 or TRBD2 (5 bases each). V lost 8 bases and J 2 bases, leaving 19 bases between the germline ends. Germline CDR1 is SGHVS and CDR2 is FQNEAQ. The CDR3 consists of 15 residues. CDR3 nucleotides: TGTGCCAGCGGGGACCTGGGCTTCACGACCTACGAGCAGTACTTC. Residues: CASGDLGFTTYEQYF. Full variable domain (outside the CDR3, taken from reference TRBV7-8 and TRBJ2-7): GAGVSQSPRYKVAKRGQDVALRCDPISGHVSLFWYQQALGQGPEFLTYFQNEAQLDKSGLPSDRFFAERPEGSVSTLKIQRTQQEDSAVYLCASGDLGFTTYEQYFGPGTRLTVT.

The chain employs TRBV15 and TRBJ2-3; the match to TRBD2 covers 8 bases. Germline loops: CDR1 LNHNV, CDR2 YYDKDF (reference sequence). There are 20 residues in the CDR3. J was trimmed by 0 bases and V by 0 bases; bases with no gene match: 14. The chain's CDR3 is CATSRDRGGRRGASTDTQYF. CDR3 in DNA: TGTGCCACCAGCAGAGATCGGGGGGGGCGGCGGGGGGCTAGCACAGATACGCAGTATTTT.